This T cell receptor (beta chain) originates from a study of cytomegalovirus exposure and HLA in healthy donors. Study at large: A data release that came early held roughly 85 million unique TCRs from HLA-typed donors.

This clone has only one observation. Antigen unknown. A multiplex PCR was run with 60 Vbeta primers and 13 Jbeta primers. Some clones are missing from TCRdb's copy, which holds only in-frame ones; the method was immunoSEQ multiplex PCR. Among more than 95,000 clones listed, roughly 85% were seen once. Trimming removed 0 bases from V and 4 bases from J; junction bases left unmatched: 2. CDR3 size: 16 residues. Germline CDR1 KGHSH, CDR2 LQKENI. General observations from the study: In vitro work confirmed that three CMV-associated chains recognize CMV antigens. When analyzed later, a missense DCLRE1C variant was found to be linked to TCR beta V- and J-gene trimming.

Participants comprised healthy donors of bone marrow. Sequencing was performed on PBMCs. V and J are TRBV18 and TRBJ2-2, with 10 bases lining up with TRBD1. This TCR was sampled from a man aged 55 to 69 in good health and CMV-seropositive. The CDR3 nucleotides are TGTGCCAGCTCACCACCCGGGACAGGGGCCACCGGGGAGCTGTTTTTT. Amino acid sequence: CASSPPGTGATGELFF.